These 29 T cell receptor beta chains were all obtained from the same sample, sequenced in a study of cytomegalovirus exposure and HLA in healthy donors. The assay was immunoSEQ multiplex PCR, and TCRdb's table has in-frame clones only and misses some. The repertoire consists of just over 80,000 clones, with about 96% occurring once and the leading ten covering under 1.5%. The sequencing input was PBMCs. The source of these receptors is a woman in her late teens or twenties in good health and CMV-seronegative.

The rearrangement links TRBV7-9 to TRBJ1-3; TRBD1 matches 9 bases. This CDR3 region has 15 residues. Germline assignment: CDR1 SEHNR and CDR2 FQNEAQ (reference sequence). Unmatched junction bases numbered 4, after V lost 3 bases and J lost 4 bases. Here the CDR3 reads CASSFGDRVGNTIYF. The CDR3 bases are TGTGCCAGCAGCTTCGGGGACAGGGTAGGAAACACCATATATTTT.

The V call is TRBV29-1, the J call TRBJ2-4, with 7 bases matching TRBD1. V shed 6 bases and J 7 bases; nucleotides not matched to a gene: 9. The CDR3 runs 13 residues. Germline CDR1 reads SQVTM; CDR2 reads ANQGSEA. The CDR3 protein is CSVLTGTVNIQYF. For the CDR3, the DNA is TGCAGCGTCCTCACCGGGACAGTGAACATTCAGTACTTC.

The chain recombines TRBV11-2 with TRBJ2-2, with 8 bases fitting TRBD2. This CDR3 region has 16 residues. V shed 5 bases, J shed 5 bases, and the junction held 10 bases outside the gene matches. CDR1 and CDR2 from the germline V gene are SGHAT and FQNNGV. The CDR3 sequence: CASSPTGGTTTGELFF. The CDR3 coding sequence is TGTGCCAGCAGCCCAACGGGGGGGACTACTACCGGGGAGCTGTTTTTT.

The V gene is TRBV4-1, the J gene TRBJ2-7; 7 bases map to TRBD1. The junction had 7 bases not matched to a gene; V was cut back by 0 bases and J by 2 bases. CDR1 and CDR2 from the germline V gene are MGHRA and YSYEKL. The CDR3 is 16 residues long. CDR3 nucleotide sequence: TGCGCCAGCAGCCAAGAAAACAGGGGACCGACCTACGAGCAGTACTTC. Amino acid sequence: CASSQENRGPTYEQYF.

The chain has TRBV10-3 and TRBJ2-1; 10 positions agree with TRBD1. The germline V gene encodes CDR1 ENHRY and CDR2 SYGVKD. The CDR3 has 18 residues. Trimming at V came to 4 bases and at J to 5 bases, leaving 14 bases not matched to a gene. The CDR3 nucleotides are TGTGCCATCAGTGGGGACAGGGGAATTTTTAACGTCCACAATGAGCAGTTCTTC. Translating gives CAISGDRGIFNVHNEQFF.

The chain employs TRBV7-2 and TRBJ2-1, with 8 bases identical to TRBD2. CDR1 SGHTA and CDR2 FQGNSA come from the germline V gene. This CDR3 contains 16 residues. V trimming: 5 bases; J trimming: 0 bases; junction bases outside the gene matches: 6. Here the CDR3 reads CASSPGGGGSYNEQFF. In DNA, the CDR3 is TGTGCCAGCAGCCCCGGGGGGGGCGGCTCCTACAATGAGCAGTTCTTC.

The chain recombines TRBV2 with TRBJ1-5, with a possible D match to TRBD1 (5 bases). This CDR3 is built from 15 residues. CDR1 SNHLY and CDR2 FYNNEI come from the germline V gene. Between the trimmed V and J ends, which lost 5 bases and 3 bases, there was a span of 14 bases. Written as DNA, the CDR3 is TGTGCCAGCAGTTCGGAGGGGCGGATCAATCAGCCCCAGCATTTT. Encoded protein: CASSSEGRINQPQHF.

The chain has TRBV7-9 and TRBJ1-5; D gene unclear. Trimming pared 7 bases from V and 6 bases from J, leaving 13 bases between. The CDR3 spans 13 residues. From germline, CDR1 is SEHNR and CDR2 FQNEAQ (reference sequence). CDR3 DNA: TGTGCCAGCACTCTAAGTCGGGGTCAGCCCCAGCATTTT. Translated: CASTLSRGQPQHF. The full variable domain, its missing parts supplied by reference TRBV7-9 and TRBJ1-5, is DTGVSQNPRHKITKRGQNVTFRCDPISEHNRLYWYRQTLGQGPEFLTYFQNEAQLEKSRLLSDRFSAERPKGSFSTLEIQRTEQGDSAMYLCASTLSRGQPQHFGDGTRLSIL.

The J gene is TRBJ2-1, the V gene TRBV27; D is uncertain. V was shortened by 2 bases and J by 0 bases, with 5 bases between the two germline ends. This CDR3 is built from 14 residues. CDR1 and CDR2 from the germline V gene are MNHEY and SMNVEV (reference sequence). DNA for the CDR3: TGTGCCAGCAGTTTAGCAGGCTCCTACAATGAGCAGTTCTTC. Translation: CASSLAGSYNEQFF.

The sample holds one count of this clone. The chain links TRBV6-4 to TRBJ2-1; TRBD2 agrees at 10 bases. This CDR3 is 15 amino acids long. Germline trimming cut 4 bases from V and 3 bases from J; bases unmatched to any gene: 3. Germline V gene sequence: CDR1 MRHNA, CDR2 SNTAGT. CDR3 in DNA: TGTGCCAGCAGTGGAGGACTAGCGGACTACAATGAGCAGTTCTTC. Protein sequence: CASSGGLADYNEQFF.

The sample holds one count of this clone. The rearrangement uses TRBV28 and TRBJ2-3; D gene ambiguous. V lost 3 bases and J 7 bases, leaving 11 bases between the germline ends. The CDR3 contains 13 residues. Germline CDR1 is MDHEN and CDR2 is SYDVKM. CDR3 coding DNA: TGTGCCAGCAGTTTGGCATCCCACAATACGCAGTATTTT. It yields the protein CASSLASHNTQYF.

The rearrangement joins TRBV19 to TRBJ2-6, with 12 nucleotides matching TRBD1. This CDR3 contains 18 residues. The V gene end was trimmed by 1 base and the J gene end by 1 base; junction bases not matched to a gene: 2. Germline V CDR1 and CDR2: LNHDA, SQIVND (reference sequence). The CDR3 DNA reads TGTGCCAGTAGTATAGTGGGACAGGGGGCTTCTGGGGCCAACGTCCTGACTTTC. It is translated as CASSIVGQGASGANVLTF. Full variable domain (remainder filled in from reference TRBV19 and TRBJ2-6): DGGITQSPKYLFRKEGQNVTLSCEQNLNHDAMYWYRQDPGQGLRLIYYSQIVNDFQKGDIAEGYSVSREKKESFPLTVTSAQKNPTAFYLCASSIVGQGASGANVLTFGAGSRLTVL.

V is TRBV7-2 and J is TRBJ2-1; 8 bases fit TRBD1. Germline CDR1 SGHTA, CDR2 FQGNSA. The junction had 17 bases not matched to a gene; V was cut back by 6 bases and J by 10 bases. CDR3 length: 16 residues. For the CDR3, the DNA is TGTGCCAGCAGACGCCTACGGGACAGGACGTCCGTCGAGCAGTTCTTC. Translation gives CASRRLRDRTSVEQFF.

V usage is TRBV7-6 and J usage is TRBJ1-2, with 7 bases aligning to TRBD1. The ends lost 3 bases at V and 2 bases at J; junction bases unmatched: 3. CDR3 length: 14 amino acids. Germline V gene lookup returns CDR1 SGHVS and CDR2 FNYEAQ. CDR3 bases: TGTGCCAGCAGCTTTGGGACAGACAACTATGGCTACACCTTC. Its translation is CASSFGTDNYGYTF.

CDR3 region: CASSLGGVATNEKLFF. CDR3 bases: TGCGCCAGCAGCTTGGGGGGGGTAGCAACTAATGAAAAACTGTTTTTT. The genes are TRBV5-1 and TRBJ1-4, with D possibly matching TRBD1 (5 bases). The V gene's germline CDR1 is SGHRS and CDR2 YFSETQ. CDR3 size: 16 residues. V was cut by 0 bases and J by 0 bases, with 9 bases left in between.

This chain links TRBV10-2 with TRBJ1-1, with TRBD1 matching 7 bases. Germline V gene sequence: CDR1 WSHSY, CDR2 SAAADI. The CDR3 totals 17 residues. The J segment lost 6 bases and the V segment lost 5 bases, leaving 18 bases of the junction unmatched. The CDR3 loop reads CASSSGTTGPTNPEAFF. The DNA for the CDR3 is TGCGCCAGCAGTTCTGGGACGACAGGGCCCACAAACCCTGAAGCTTTCTTT.

The chain recombines TRBV7-9 with TRBJ2-7; D uncertain. Trimming pared 5 bases from V and 3 bases from J, leaving 8 bases between. CDR3 length: 12 amino acids. Germline CDR1 SEHNR, CDR2 FQNEAQ (reference sequence). The CDR3 DNA follows: TGTGCCAGCAGCGCGGAGAGCTACGAGCAGTACTTC. Translating gives CASSAESYEQYF. Full variable domain (rest looked up from reference TRBV7-9 and TRBJ2-7): DTGVSQNPRHKITKRGQNVTFRCDPISEHNRLYWYRQTLGQGPEFLTYFQNEAQLEKSRLLSDRFSAERPKGSFSTLEIQRTEQGDSAMYLCASSAESYEQYFGPGTRLTVT.

This rearrangement joins TRBV6-6 to TRBJ2-3, with 8 bases fitting TRBD2. Germline V lookup: CDR1 MNHNY, CDR2 SVGAGI (reference sequence). The V gene end was trimmed by 9 bases and the J gene end by 3 bases; junction bases not matched to a gene: 5. The CDR3 has 13 residues. CDR3 DNA sequence: TGTGCCAGTGGCGGGAGGCATACAGATACGCAGTATTTT. Encoded protein: CASGGRHTDTQYF.

The J gene is TRBJ2-7, the V gene TRBV18, with TRBD2 matching 10 bases. V lost 3 bases and J lost 2; bases outside the gene matches: 7. This CDR3 is 16 amino acids long. Germline V CDR1 and CDR2: KGHSH, LQKENI. The CDR3 DNA reads TGTGCCAGCTCACCGGGGACTAGCGCCTTAGCCTACGAGCAGTACTTC. Translating it yields CASSPGTSALAYEQYF.

V usage is TRBV6-1 and J usage is TRBJ1-1; 10 nucleotides line up with TRBD1. Germline values: CDR1 MNHNS, CDR2 SASEGT. This CDR3 is built from 13 residues. Unmatched junction bases numbered 5, after V lost 7 bases and J lost 6 bases. The CDR3 coding sequence is TGTGCCAGCAAGGACAGGGGGGGAGCTGAAGCTTTCTTT. Translated: CASKDRGGAEAFF.

The V and J genes are TRBV6-1 and TRBJ2-1; perhaps TRBD1 as D (5 bases). The V gene's germline CDR1 is MNHNS and CDR2 SASEGT. Trimming cost V 6 bases and J 0 bases, with 12 bases left between them. The CDR3 length is 15 residues. The CDR3 coding sequence is TGTGCCAGCAGCCCAGGGATTTCCTCCTACAATGAGCAGTTCTTC. Protein product: CASSPGISSYNEQFF.

This clone has only a few counts. This rearrangement joins TRBV28 to TRBJ1-2; the D is unclear. Germline assignment: CDR1 MDHEN and CDR2 SYDVKM. CDR3 length equals 11 residues. Trimming took 8 bases from V and 4 from J, leaving 8 bases between them. Written as DNA, the CDR3 is TGTGCCAGCCAATCCCCCTATGGCTACACCTTC. This codes for CASQSPYGYTF.

This chain links TRBV30 with TRBJ2-1; perhaps TRBD1 as D (7 bases). V lost 4 bases, J lost 6 bases, and 16 bases lay in between. The CDR3 has 14 amino acids. In germline, CDR1 is GTSNPN, CDR2 SVGIG (reference sequence). The CDR3 DNA follows: TGTGCCTGGATTCCCAGGGGGGAGCCCAATGAGCAGTTCTTC. As protein: CAWIPRGEPNEQFF.

In regard to this clone: An end of the junction differs from the germline gene, which may be a read error. The chain employs TRBV7-9 and TRBJ2-7, with 7 bases that match TRBD2. CDR1 is SEHNR and CDR2 is FQNEAQ in the germline V gene (reference sequence). This CDR3 spans 18 amino acids. CDR3 sequence reads: CASSIAGLRPLSSYEQYF. The DNA for the CDR3 is TGTGCCAGCAGCATAGCGGGCCTTCGCCCCCTCAGCTCCTACGAGCAGTACTTC.

The CDR3 loop is CASSQEFVGGVYEQYF. The CDR3 DNA reads TGTGCCAGCAGCCAAGAATTCGTTGGGGGGGTCTACGAGCAGTACTTC. This rearrangement joins TRBV14 to TRBJ2-7, with 7 bases matching TRBD2. The CDR3 is 16 amino acids. V dropped 0 bases and J dropped 3; count of bases not matched to a gene: 8. Germline loops: CDR1 SGHDN, CDR2 FVKESK.

This chain joins TRBV19 and TRBJ2-5; D ambiguous. The length of the CDR3 is 14 residues. Trimming removed 7 bases from V and 1 base from J, with 13 bases in between. CDR1 is LNHDA and CDR2 is SQIVND in the germline V gene (reference sequence). The CDR3 is CASTPAGPQETQYF. The CDR3 DNA reads TGTGCCAGTACCCCTGCTGGCCCCCAAGAGACCCAGTACTTC.

This chain links TRBV6-6 with TRBJ2-5, with TRBD1 as a possible D gene (5 bases). Trimming took off 6 bases at V and 5 bases at J, with 19 bases between the two ends. The CDR3 covers 15 residues. CDR1 and CDR2 (germline): MNHNY, SVGAGI (reference sequence). DNA for the CDR3: TGTGCCAGCAGCCCAGACAGATCCAATGGGGAGACCCAGTACTTC. Protein: CASSPDRSNGETQYF.

The gene calls are TRBV11-2 and TRBJ1-3; 7 bases are a match to TRBD1. Germline V gene sequence: CDR1 SGHAT, CDR2 FQNNGV. This CDR3 comprises 17 residues. V was clipped by 3 bases and J by 0 bases; unmatched bases: 8. This chain's CDR3 is CASSFGSWDSSGNTIYF. Here the CDR3 DNA reads TGTGCCAGCAGCTTCGGTTCTTGGGACAGCTCTGGAAACACCATATATTTT.

V is TRBV19 and J is TRBJ1-4, with TRBD1 as a possible D gene (5 bases). Germline CDR1 LNHDA, CDR2 SQIVND (reference sequence). The CDR3 has 16 residues. V lost 8 bases and J lost 8, with 24 bases in between. The CDR3 DNA is TGTGCCAGTTGCACCGTGGACCCTCGTCGGGGGGAAAAACTGTTTTTT. Translated: CASCTVDPRRGEKLFF.